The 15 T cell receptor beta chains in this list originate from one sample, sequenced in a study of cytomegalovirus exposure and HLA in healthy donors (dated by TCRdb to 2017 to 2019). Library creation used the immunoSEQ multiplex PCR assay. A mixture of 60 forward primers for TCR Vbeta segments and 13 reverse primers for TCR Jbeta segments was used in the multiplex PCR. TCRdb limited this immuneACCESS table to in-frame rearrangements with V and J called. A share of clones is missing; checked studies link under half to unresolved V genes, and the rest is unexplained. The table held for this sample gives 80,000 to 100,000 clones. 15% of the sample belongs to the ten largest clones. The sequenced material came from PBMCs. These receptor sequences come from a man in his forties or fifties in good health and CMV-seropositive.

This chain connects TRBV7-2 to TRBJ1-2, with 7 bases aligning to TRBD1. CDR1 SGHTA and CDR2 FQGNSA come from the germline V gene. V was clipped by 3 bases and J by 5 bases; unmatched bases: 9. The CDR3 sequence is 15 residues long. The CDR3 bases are TGTGCCAGCAGCTTGGGTGGACAGGCGGGATATGGCTACACCTTC. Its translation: CASSLGGQAGYGYTF.

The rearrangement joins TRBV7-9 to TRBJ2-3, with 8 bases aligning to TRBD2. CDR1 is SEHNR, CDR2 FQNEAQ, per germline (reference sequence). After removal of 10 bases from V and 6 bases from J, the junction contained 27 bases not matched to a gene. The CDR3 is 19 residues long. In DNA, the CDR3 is TGTGCCACCCCCCAGGGAGCGGGAGAGTCCTCGTTTTCCCCGGATACGCAGTATTTT. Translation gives CATPQGAGESSFSPDTQYF.

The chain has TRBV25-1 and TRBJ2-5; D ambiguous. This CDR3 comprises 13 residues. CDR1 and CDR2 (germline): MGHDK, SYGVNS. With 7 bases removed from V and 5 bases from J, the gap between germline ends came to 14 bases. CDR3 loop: CASIPAGRETQYF. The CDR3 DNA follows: TGTGCCAGCATCCCGGCAGGTCGGGAGACCCAGTACTTC. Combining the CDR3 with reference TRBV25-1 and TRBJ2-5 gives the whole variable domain EADIYQTPRYLVIGTGKKITLECSQTMGHDKMYWYQQDPGMELHLIHYSYGVNSTEKGDLSSESTVSRIRTEHFPLTLESARPSHTSQYLCASIPAGRETQYFGPGTRLLVL.

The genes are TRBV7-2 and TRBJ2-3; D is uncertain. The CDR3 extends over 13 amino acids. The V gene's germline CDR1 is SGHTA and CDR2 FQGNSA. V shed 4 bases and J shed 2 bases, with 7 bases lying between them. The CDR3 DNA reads TGTGCCAGCAGCTCACGGTTCACAGATACGCAGTATTTT. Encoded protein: CASSSRFTDTQYF.

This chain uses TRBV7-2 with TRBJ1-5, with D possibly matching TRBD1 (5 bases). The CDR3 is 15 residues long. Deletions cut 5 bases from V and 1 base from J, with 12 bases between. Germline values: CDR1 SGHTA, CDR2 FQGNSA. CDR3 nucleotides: TGTGCCAGCAGCCCTCTCGCAGGGAGCAATCAGCCCCAGCATTTT. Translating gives CASSPLAGSNQPQHF.

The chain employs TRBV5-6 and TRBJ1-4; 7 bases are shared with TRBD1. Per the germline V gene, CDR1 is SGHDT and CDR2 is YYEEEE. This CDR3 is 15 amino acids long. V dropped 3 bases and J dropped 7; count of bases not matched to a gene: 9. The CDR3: CASSWTGSILEKLFF. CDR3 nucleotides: TGTGCCAGCAGCTGGACAGGCTCAATCCTTGAAAAACTGTTTTTT.

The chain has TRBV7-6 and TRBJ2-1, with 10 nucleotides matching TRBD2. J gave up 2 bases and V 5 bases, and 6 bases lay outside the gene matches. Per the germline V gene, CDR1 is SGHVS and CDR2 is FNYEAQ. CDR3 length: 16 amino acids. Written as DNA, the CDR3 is TGTGCCAGCAGCACATCCGGGACTAGCGCCTACAATGAGCAGTTCTTC. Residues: CASSTSGTSAYNEQFF.

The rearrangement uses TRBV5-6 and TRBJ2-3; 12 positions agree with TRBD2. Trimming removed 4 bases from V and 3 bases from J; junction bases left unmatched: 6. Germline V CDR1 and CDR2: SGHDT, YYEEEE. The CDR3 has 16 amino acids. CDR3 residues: CASSRRLAGVTDTQYF. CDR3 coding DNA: TGTGCCAGCAGCCGCAGACTAGCGGGAGTTACAGATACGCAGTATTTT.

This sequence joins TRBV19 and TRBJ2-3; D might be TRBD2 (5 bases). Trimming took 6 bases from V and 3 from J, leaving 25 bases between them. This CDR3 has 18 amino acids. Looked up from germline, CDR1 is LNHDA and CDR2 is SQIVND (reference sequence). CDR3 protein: CASSQYLLSVNPTDTQYF. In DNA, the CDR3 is TGTGCCAGTAGCCAATATTTACTTAGCGTAAACCCAACAGATACGCAGTATTTT.

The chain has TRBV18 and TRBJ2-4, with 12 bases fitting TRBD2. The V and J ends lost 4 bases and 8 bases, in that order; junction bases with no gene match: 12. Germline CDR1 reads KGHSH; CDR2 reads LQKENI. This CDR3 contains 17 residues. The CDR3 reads CASSQPSGRAYRDIQYF. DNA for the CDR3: TGTGCCAGCTCACAACCTAGCGGGAGGGCCTATCGGGACATTCAGTACTTC.

The CDR3 loop reads CATIAETNTGELFF. In DNA form, the CDR3 reads TGTGCCACTATAGCGGAGACGAACACCGGGGAGCTGTTTTTT. J is TRBJ2-2 and V is TRBV6-1, with D possibly matching TRBD2 (6 bases). The germline CDR1 and CDR2 sequences are MNHNS and SASEGT. The CDR3 has 14 residues. V lost 10 bases to trimming and J lost 0 bases, with 12 bases between them.

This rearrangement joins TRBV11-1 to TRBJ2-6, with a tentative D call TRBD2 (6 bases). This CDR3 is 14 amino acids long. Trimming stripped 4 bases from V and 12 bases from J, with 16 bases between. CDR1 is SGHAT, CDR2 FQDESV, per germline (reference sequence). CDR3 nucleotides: TGTGCCAGCAGCTCCGTCGGGGGTTCCAGCGTCCTGACTTTC. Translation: CASSSVGGSSVLTF.

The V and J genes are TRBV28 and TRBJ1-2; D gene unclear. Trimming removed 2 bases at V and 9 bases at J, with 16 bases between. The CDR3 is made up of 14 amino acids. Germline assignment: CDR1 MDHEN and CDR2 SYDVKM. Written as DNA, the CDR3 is TGTGCCAGCAGTTTAGGGTCCGGCGGCCGCAGCTACACCTTC. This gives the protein CASSLGSGGRSYTF.

CDR3 residues: CASSPQGINYGYTF. As DNA, the CDR3 is TGTGCCAGCTCACCACAGGGGATCAACTATGGCTACACCTTC. The chain uses TRBV18 and TRBJ1-2; tentative D call: TRBD1 (5 bases). The CDR3 consists of 14 residues. Trimming removed 1 base from V and 2 bases from J, with 8 bases in between. Germline lookup yields CDR1 KGHSH and CDR2 LQKENI.

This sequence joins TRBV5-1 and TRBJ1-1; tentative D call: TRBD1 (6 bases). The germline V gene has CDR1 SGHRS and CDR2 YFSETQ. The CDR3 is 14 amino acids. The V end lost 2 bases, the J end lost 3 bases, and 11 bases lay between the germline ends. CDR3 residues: CASSLWTADTEAFF. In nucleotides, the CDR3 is TGCGCCAGCAGCTTATGGACAGCGGACACTGAAGCTTTCTTT.